Reported below is one TCR beta chain. This clone was observed many times. Its binding antigen is unknown. No much larger clone is present one base from it, and per-base qualities are unavailable. This entry belongs to a study of metastatic and nonmetastatic thyroid tumors (TCRdb year 2020). The study in broad terms: Repertoires were compared across peripheral blood and tumor or nodule tissue samples from malignant and benign thyroid patients. Beyond this particular receptor, the publication reports: In both blood and tumor samples, TCR beta diversity was reported to be significantly higher in malignant tumors than in benign nodules.

Before undergoing thyroid surgery, none of the patients had been given any kind of treatment. Using T-cell receptor beta sequencing, the study looked back at clinical samples from patients collected from the early 2010s to the late 2010s. From V the trimming removes 9 bases and from J it removes 2 bases, while the gene matches leave 9 bases of the junction unaccounted for. CDR1 and CDR2, looked up from the germline V gene (reference sequence), are LNHDA and SQIVND. Including the terminal cysteine and phenylalanine, the CDR3 comprises 15 residues. Solely the CDR3 DNA is kept, with 45 bases framed from the first base. Libraries were prepared through PCR. The instrument was an Illumina HiSeq 4000. High-throughput sequencing was used to profile the CDR3 region of the TCR beta-chain in every patient. The published analysis was carried out like this. Drawing on CDR3 differences between clinicopathological groups, the researchers built a classifier meant to tell apart patients with distant-metastatic papillary thyroid cancer. The Shannon index was used to assess repertoire diversity, and the Morisita-Horn index was used to assess tumor-blood repertoire similarity. TCRdb ran its own pipeline on the public reads, namely fastp trimming at Q25 and MiXCR clone calling, and kept in-frame beta chains. The V and J calls shown here were made by TCRdb, not taken from the authors' results. For this sample the table gives around 37,000 clones, of which 20% to 30% were detected only once. Around 9.5% of the sample rests with the top ten.

The sequence is built from TRBV19 and TRBJ1-5; 8 bases in the middle match TRBD1. The sample was blood. The clonotype comes from a female donor with papillary thyroid cancer or a benign thyroid nodule (not recorded which). Some clones in this sample may be carry-over from other donors' samples. The nucleotide sequence is TGTGCCAGCCGGGACAGGAAAGGAGGCAATCAGCCCCAGCATTTT. Its protein reads: CASRDRKGGNQPQHF.